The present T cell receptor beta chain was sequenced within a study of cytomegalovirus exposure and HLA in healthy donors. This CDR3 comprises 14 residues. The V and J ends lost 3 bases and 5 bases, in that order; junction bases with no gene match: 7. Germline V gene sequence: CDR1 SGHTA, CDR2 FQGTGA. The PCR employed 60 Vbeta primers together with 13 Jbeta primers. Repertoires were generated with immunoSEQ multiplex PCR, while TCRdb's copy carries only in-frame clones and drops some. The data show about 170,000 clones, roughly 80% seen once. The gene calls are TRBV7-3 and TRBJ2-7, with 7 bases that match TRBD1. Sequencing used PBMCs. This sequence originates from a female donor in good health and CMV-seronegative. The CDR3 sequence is CASSFRQGTDEQYF. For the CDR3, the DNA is TGTGCCAGCAGCTTCCGACAGGGAACGGACGAGCAGTACTTC.